This passage covers 4 T cell receptor beta chains from one sample sequenced in a study of blood T cell repertoires in COVID-19. Profiled with immunoSEQ multiplex PCR; TCRdb holds only in-frame clones, not every one. The sample shows a few hundred thousand clones, 80% to 90% of them seen only once. The sample taken for sequencing was PBMCs or T cells enriched from blood (not recorded which). The receptors come from a man younger than 40 who had recovered from COVID-19.

V usage is TRBV12-3 or TRBV12-4 and J usage is TRBJ2-4; possibly TRBD2 for D (6 bases). The CDR3 sequence is 13 residues long. The V and J ends lost 4 bases and 7 bases respectively, with 11 bases between them. For the CDR3, the DNA is TGTGCCAGCAGTTACGGAGGGAGGAACATTCAGTACTTC. Protein sequence: CASSYGGRNIQYF.

Only a few counts were recorded for this clone. The chain is built from TRBV6-5 and TRBJ2-7; 9 bases agree with TRBD2. V lost 4 bases to trimming and J lost 3 bases; unmatched junction nucleotides: 4. The CDR3 length is 14 residues. Germline lookup yields CDR1 MNHEY and CDR2 SVGAGI. The CDR3 bases are TGTGCCAGCAGTTCGACTAGCGGCTTCTACGAGCAGTACTTC. Its protein is CASSSTSGFYEQYF.

The rearrangement uses TRBV6-5 and TRBJ1-2; a possible D gene is TRBD1 (6 bases). This CDR3 has 14 residues. The germline gives CDR1 MNHEY, CDR2 SVGAGI. V lost 0 bases and J 4 bases, leaving 9 bases between the germline ends. CDR3 amino acids: CASSYSNRAYGYTF. The CDR3 nucleotides read TGTGCCAGCAGTTACTCGAACAGGGCCTATGGCTACACCTTC.

J is TRBJ1-1 and V is TRBV12-3 or TRBV12-4; possibly TRBD1 for D (5 bases). Trimming left V 3 bases short and J 4 bases short, with 9 bases between. This CDR3 is 13 amino acids long. The CDR3 nucleotides read TGTGCCAGCAGTTTTACCAGGGCCACTGAAGCTTTCTTT. Translating it yields CASSFTRATEAFF.